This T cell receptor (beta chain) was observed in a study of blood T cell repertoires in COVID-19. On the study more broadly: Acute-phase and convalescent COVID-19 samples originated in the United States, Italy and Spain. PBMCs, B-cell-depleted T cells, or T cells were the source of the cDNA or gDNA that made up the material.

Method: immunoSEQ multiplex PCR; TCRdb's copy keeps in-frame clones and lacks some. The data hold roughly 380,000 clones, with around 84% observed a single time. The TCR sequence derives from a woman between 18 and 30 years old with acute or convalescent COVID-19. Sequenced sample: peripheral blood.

The CDR3 sequence: CASSNFPLAGEETGELFF. The CDR3 region has the DNA TGTGCCAGCAGCAATTTCCCTCTAGCGGGAGAAGAAACCGGGGAGCTGTTTTTT. V and J are TRBV21-1 and TRBJ2-2; the D call of TRBD2 is as the table states it, not checked on the DNA. TRBV21-1 represents a pseudogene. The CDR3 length is 18 residues.